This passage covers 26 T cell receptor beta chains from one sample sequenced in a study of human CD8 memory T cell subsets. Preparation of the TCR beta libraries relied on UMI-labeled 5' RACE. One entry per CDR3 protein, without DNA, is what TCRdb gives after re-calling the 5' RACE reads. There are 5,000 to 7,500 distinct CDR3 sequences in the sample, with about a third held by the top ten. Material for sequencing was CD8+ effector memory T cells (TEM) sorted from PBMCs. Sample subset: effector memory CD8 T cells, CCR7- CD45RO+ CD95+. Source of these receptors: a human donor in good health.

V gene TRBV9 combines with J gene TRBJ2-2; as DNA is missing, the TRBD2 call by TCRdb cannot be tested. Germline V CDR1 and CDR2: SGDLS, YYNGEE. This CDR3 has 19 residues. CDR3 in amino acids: CASSVATSGTRKNTGELFF.

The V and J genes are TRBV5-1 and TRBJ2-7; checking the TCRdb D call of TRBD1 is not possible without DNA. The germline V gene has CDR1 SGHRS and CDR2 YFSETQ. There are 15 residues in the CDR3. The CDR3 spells CASSSLQGAEKEQYF.

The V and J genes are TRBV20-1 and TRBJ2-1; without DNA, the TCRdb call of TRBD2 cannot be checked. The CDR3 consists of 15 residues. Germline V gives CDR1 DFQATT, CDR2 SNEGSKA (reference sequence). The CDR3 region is CSARGLQHSYNEQFF.

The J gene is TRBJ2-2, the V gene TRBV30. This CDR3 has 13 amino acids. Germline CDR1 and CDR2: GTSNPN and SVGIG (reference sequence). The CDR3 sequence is CAWMASDTGELFF.

CDR3 sequence reads: CASSQGTGTPEAFF. The gene calls are TRBV4-3 and TRBJ1-1; TCRdb gives TRBD1 as the D gene, but with no DNA this cannot be confirmed. The V gene's germline CDR1 is LGHNA and CDR2 YSLEER. The length of the CDR3 is 14 residues.

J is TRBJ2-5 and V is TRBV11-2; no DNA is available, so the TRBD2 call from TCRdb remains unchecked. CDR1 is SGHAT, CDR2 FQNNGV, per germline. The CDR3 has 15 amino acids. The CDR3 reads CASSFLAGGPETQYF.

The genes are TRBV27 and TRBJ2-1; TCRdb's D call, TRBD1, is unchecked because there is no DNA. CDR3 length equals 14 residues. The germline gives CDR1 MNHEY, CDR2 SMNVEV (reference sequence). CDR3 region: CASSSMGPGNEQFF.

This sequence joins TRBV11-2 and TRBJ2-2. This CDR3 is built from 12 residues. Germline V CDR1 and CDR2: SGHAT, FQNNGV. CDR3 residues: CASTNSPGELFF.

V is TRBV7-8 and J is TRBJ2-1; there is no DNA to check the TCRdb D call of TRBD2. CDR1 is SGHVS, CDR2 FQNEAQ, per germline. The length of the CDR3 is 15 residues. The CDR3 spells CASSLVAGGWNEQFF. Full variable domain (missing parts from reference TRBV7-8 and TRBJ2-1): GAGVSQSPRYKVAKRGQDVALRCDPISGHVSLFWYQQALGQGPEFLTYFQNEAQLDKSGLPSDRFFAERPEGSVSTLKIQRTQQEDSAVYLCASSLVAGGWNEQFFGPGTRLTVL.

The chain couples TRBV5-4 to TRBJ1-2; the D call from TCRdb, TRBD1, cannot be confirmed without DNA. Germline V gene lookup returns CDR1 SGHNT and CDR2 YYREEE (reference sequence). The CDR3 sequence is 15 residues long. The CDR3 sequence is CASSLGQMKLVGYTF.

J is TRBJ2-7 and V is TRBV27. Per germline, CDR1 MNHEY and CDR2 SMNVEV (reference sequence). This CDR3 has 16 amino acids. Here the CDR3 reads CASSNLALNTDYEQYF.

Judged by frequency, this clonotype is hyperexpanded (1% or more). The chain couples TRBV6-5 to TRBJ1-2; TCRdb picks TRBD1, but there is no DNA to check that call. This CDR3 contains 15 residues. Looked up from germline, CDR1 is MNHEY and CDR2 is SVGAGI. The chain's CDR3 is CASSYQTGSSYGYTF.

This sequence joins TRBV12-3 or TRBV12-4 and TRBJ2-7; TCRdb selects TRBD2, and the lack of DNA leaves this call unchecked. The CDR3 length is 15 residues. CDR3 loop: CASSPGASSSYEQYF.

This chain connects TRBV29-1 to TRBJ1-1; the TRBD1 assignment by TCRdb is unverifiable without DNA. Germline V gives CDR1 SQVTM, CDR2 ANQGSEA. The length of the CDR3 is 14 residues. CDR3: CSVEWGAGNTEAFF. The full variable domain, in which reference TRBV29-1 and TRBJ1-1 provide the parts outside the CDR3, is SAVISQKPSRDICQRGTSLTIQCQVDSQVTMMFWYRQQPGQSLTLIATANQGSEATYESGFVIDKFPISRPNLTFSTLTVSNMSPEDSSIYLCSVEWGAGNTEAFFGQGTRLTVV.

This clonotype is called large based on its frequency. This chain's CDR3 is CASSGGGGTDTQYF. This chain connects TRBV7-3 to TRBJ2-3; with no DNA, the TCRdb D assignment of TRBD1 cannot be verified. Per the germline V gene, CDR1 is SGHTA and CDR2 is FQGTGA. CDR3 length: 14 amino acids.

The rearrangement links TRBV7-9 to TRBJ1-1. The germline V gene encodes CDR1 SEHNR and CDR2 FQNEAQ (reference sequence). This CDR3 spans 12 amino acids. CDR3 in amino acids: CASSLGQIEAFF.

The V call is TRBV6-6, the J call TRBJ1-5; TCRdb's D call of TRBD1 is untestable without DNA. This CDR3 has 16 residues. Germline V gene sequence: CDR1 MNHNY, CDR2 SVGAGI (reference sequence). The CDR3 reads CASSERQGAGDQPQHF.

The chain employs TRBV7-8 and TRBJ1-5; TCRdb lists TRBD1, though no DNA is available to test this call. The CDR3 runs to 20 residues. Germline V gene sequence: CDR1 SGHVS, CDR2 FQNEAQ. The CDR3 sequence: CASSPVGGGRRNYSNQPQHF.

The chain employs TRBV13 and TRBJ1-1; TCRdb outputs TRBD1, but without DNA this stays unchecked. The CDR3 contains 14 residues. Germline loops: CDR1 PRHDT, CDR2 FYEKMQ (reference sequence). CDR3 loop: CASSADRVNTEAFF.

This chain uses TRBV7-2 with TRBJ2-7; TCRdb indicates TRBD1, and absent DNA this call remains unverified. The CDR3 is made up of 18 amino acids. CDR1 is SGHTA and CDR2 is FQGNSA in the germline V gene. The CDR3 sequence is CASSLALAGPQLSYEQYF.

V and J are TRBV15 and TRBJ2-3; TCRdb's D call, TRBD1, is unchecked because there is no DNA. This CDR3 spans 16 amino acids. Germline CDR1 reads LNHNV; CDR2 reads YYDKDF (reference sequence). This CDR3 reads CATSIDRGGGTDTQYF.

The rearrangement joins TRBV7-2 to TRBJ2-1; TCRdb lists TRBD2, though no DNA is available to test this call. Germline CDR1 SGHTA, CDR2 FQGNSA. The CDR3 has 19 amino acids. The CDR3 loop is CASSLPRGLAGTSYNEQFF.

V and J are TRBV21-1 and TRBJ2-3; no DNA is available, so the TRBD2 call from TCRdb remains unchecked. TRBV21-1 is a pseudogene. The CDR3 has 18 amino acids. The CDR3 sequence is CASSKEESKREIPDTQYF.

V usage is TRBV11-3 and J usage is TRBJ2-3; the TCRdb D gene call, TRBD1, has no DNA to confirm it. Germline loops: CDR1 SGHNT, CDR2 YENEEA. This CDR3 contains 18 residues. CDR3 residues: CASSLTTPGTGVTDTQYF.

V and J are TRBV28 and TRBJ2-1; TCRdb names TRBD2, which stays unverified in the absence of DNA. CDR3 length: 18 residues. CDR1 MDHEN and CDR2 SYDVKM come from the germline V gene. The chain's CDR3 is CASSPSTSGSELGNEQFF.

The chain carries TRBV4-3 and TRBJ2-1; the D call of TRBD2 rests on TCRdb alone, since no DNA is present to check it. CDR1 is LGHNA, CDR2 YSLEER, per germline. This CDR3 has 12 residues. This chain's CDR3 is CASSPDWNEQFF.